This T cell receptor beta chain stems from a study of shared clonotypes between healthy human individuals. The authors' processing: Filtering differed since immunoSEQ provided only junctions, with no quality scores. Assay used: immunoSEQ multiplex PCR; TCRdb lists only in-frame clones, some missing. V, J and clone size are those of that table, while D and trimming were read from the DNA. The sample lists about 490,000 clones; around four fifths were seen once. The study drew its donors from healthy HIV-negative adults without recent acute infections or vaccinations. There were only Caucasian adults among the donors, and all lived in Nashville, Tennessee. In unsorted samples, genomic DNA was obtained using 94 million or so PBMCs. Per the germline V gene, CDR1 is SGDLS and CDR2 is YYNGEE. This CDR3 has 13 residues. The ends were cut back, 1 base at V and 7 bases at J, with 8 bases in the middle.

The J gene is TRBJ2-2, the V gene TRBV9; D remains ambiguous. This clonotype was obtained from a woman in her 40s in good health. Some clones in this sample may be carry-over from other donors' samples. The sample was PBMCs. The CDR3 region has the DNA TGTGCCAGCAGCGTAATGACGGTCGGGGAGCTGTTTTTT. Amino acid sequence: CASSVMTVGELFF.